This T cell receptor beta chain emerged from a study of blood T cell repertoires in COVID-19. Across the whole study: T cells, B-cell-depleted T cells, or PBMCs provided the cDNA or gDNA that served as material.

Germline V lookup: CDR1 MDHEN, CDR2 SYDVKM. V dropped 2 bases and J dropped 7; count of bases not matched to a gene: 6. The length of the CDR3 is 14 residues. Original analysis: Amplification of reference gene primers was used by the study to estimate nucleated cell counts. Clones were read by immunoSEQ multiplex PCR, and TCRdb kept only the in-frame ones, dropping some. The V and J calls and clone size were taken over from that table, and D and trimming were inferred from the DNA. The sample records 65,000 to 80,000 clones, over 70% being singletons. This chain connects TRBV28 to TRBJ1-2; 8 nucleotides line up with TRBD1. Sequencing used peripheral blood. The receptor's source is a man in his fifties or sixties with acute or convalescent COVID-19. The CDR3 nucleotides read TGTGCCAGCAGTTTAGGAAAGACAGGGGCTGGCTACACCTTC. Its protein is CASSLGKTGAGYTF.